This TCR beta chain was identified during a study of radiotherapy plus CTLA-4 blockade in lung cancer. Turning to the study itself: Objective responses arose in 15% to 20% of patients, and 31% experienced disease control. Findings and limits, study-wide: Early shifts in blood T cell clones, with interferon-beta, reportedly predicted response best. An expansion of tumor-derived TCR clones occurred in blood after radiotherapy plus ipilimumab.

Focal radiation plus CTLA-4 blockade with ipilimumab was given to patients with chemo-refractory metastatic non-small-cell lung cancer. V gave up 4 bases and J gave up 2 bases, with 8 bases separating them. CDR3 length equals 13 residues. Germline-derived CDR1 and CDR2 are LGHNA and YSLEER. Assay used: immunoSEQ multiplex PCR; TCRdb lists only in-frame clones, some missing. The repertoire holds tens of thousands of clones, with around 84% as singletons. This clone was recorded once. Its cognate antigen is unknown. The chain recombines TRBV4-3 with TRBJ1-1, with a weak D call TRBD1 (6 bases). The sequencing used peripheral blood, collected from a patient treated with radiotherapy plus ipilimumab. This sequence originates from a human donor with non-small cell lung cancer that progressed on radiotherapy plus ipilimumab. The CDR3 spells CASSLQGNTEAFF. CDR3 nucleotides: TGCGCCAGCAGCCTACAGGGAAACACTGAAGCTTTCTTT.